This T cell receptor (beta chain) originates from a study of CD8+CD57+ T cells in acquired aplastic anemia. Study in general: DNA recovered from sorted CD4+ and CD8+ cells had a mean of about 3 ug. Study observations and caveats: Patients had approximately 29 CD8+ CDR3 sequences in common with controls (the shared set). With respect to CD8+ Simpson's diversity, patients and controls did not differ significantly.

In germline, CDR1 is SGHRS, CDR2 YFSETQ. The CDR3 length is 12 residues. The germline V and J ends were trimmed by 1 base and 7 bases, with 9 bases remaining between them. Researchers used genomic DNA as the template to profile TCR beta VDJ and CDR3. TCRdb ran MiXCR on the reads and lists one entry per CDR3 protein. There are roughly 300,000 distinct CDR3 sequences in the sample; approximately 56% occur only once, and 8% lies in the top ten. With regard to this clonotype: What it binds is not known.

V usage is TRBV5-1 and J usage is TRBJ2-7; a possible D gene is TRBD1 (5 bases). The receptor was derived from a human donor with severe aplastic anemia or a healthy control (not recorded which). Sequences were obtained from sorted CD4+, CD8+, or CD8+CD57+ T cells (not recorded which) from PBMCs. CDR3 DNA: TGCGCCAGCAGCTTGAGGGGTGGGGAGCAGTACTTC. Residues: CASSLRGGEQYF. Filled out from reference TRBV5-1 and TRBJ2-7, the complete variable domain reads KAGVTQTPRYLIKTRGQQVTLSCSPISGHRSVSWYQQTPGQGLQFLFEYFSETQRNKGNFPGRFSGRQFSNSRSEMNVSTLELGDSALYLCASSLRGGEQYFGPGTRLTVT.